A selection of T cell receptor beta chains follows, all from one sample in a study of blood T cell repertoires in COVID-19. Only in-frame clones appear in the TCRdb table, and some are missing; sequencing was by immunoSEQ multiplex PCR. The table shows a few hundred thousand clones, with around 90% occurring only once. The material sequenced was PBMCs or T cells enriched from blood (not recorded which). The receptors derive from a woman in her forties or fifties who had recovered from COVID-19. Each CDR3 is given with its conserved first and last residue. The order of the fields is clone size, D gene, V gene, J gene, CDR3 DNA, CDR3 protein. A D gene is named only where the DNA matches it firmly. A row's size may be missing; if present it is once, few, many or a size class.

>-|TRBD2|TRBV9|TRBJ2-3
TGTGCCAGCAGCCCCGAGGGCGGGAGGGGAACAGATACGCAGTATTTT
CASSPEGGRGTDTQYF
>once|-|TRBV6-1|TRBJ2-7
TGTGCCAGCAGTGAAGTCCAAGGAGACTCCTACGAGCAGTACTTC
CASSEVQGDSYEQYF
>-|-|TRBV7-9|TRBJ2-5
TGTGCCAGCAGCTTACCACGGGAGACCCAGTACTTC
CASSLPRETQYF
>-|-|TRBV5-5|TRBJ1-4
TGTGCCAGCAGCTTGACAGGGACTAATGAAAAACTGTTTTTT
CASSLTGTNEKLFF
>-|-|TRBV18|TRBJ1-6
TGTGCCAGCTCACCACGGCCAGATAATTCACCCCTCCACTTT
CASSPRPDNSPLHF
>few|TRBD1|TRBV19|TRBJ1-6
TGTGCCAGTAGTATCCTTGGGCAGGGGGCCTCACCCCTCCACTTT
CASSILGQGASPLHF
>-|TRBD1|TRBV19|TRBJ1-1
TGTGCCAGTAGTATAGGCGGGACAGGGGCGATCACTGAAGCTTTCTTT
CASSIGGTGAITEAFF
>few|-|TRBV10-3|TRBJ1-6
TGTGCCATCAGTGAGGAATCCGGGAGGACAGATTCACCCCTCCACTTT
CAISEESGRTDSPLHF
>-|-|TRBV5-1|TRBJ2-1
TGCGCCAGCAGCTTTGAGTTAGCGGAACACAATGAGCAGTTCTTC
CASSFELAEHNEQFF
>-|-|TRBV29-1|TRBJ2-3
TGCAGCGTTCCTCCACGGGGCACAGATACGCAGTATTTT
CSVPPRGTDTQYF
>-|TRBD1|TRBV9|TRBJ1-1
TGTGCCAGCAGCGAGGGGGCCGCGAGGACTGAAGCTTTCTTT
CASSEGAARTEAFF
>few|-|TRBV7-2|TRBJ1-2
TGTGCCAGCAGCTTAGCAGAGGGATTTCGGGGCTACACCTTC
CASSLAEGFRGYTF
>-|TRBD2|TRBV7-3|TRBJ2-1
TGTGCCAGCAGCCTGGGACTAGCGGGAGTTAATGAGCAGTTCTTC
CASSLGLAGVNEQFF
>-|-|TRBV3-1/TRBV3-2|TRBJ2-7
TGTGCCAGCAGCCAAGATGGGCGCCGGGAGAGTCCCCCGCATTACGAGCAGTACTTC
CASSQDGRRESPPHYEQYF
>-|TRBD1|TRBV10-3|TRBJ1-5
TGTGCCATCAGTGGGACAGGAACGGGCAATCAGCCCCAGCATTTT
CAISGTGTGNQPQHF
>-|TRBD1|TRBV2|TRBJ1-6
TGTGCCAGCAGTGAATGGACAGGGGGTAATTCACCCCTCCACTTT
CASSEWTGGNSPLHF
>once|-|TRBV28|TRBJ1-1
TGTGCCAGCAGTTTCTCCAACACTGAAGCTTTCTTT
CASSFSNTEAFF
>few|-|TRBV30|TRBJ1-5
TGTGCCTGGAGTGTAGGGGTTGGTTCGGCCCAGCATTTT
CAWSVGVGSAQHF
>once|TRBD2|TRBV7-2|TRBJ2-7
TGTGCCAGCAGCTCGAGCGGGAAACCTTACCGCGAGCAGTACTTC
CASSSSGKPYREQYF
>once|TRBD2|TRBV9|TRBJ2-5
TGTGCCAGCAGCGTAGAGGCGGGAGAAGGAGAGACCCAGTACTTC
CASSVEAGEGETQYF
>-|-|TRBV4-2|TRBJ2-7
TGTGCCAGCAGCCAAGATTGGGACTCTTCCTACGAGCAGTACTTC
CASSQDWDSSYEQYF
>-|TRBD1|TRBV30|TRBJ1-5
TGTGCCTGGAGTAGGGGGACAGGGGCTTGGAATAGCAATCAGCCCCAGCATTTT
CAWSRGTGAWNSNQPQHF
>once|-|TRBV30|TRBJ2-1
TGTGCCTGGAGTGTTGCGGTGGGTCTCCTCAATGAGCAGTTCTTC
CAWSVAVGLLNEQFF
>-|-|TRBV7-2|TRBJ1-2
TGTGCCAGCAGCTTAGCGCCCGGCGCGGAGGGCTACACCTTC
CASSLAPGAEGYTF
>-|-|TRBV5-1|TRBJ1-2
TGCGCCAGCAGCTTGGCCCCGGACAGAAAGTCCTATGGCTACACCTTC
CASSLAPDRKSYGYTF
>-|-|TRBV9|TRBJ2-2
TGTGCCAGCAGCGTAGTACACAACACCGGGGAGCTGTTTTTT
CASSVVHNTGELFF
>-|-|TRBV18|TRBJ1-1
TGTGCCAGCTCACCACCGGAGAAAGGAGGGACTGAAGCTTTCTTT
CASSPPEKGGTEAFF
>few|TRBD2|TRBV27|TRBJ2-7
TGTGCCAGCAGTTCCATGGGGGTCAGGACTAGCTTGAACGAGCAGTACTTC
CASSSMGVRTSLNEQYF
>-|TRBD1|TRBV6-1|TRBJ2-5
TGTGCCAGCAGTGAACCGAGACAGGGGTTGCGGGAAGAGACCCAGTACTTC
CASSEPRQGLREETQYF
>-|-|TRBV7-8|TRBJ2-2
TGTGCCAGCAGCTTCGGCACCGGGGAGCTGTTTTTT
CASSFGTGELFF
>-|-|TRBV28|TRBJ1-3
TGTGCCAGCAGCCCACCTATAGGAAACACCATATATTTT
CASSPPIGNTIYF
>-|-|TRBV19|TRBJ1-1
TGTGCCAGTTTCCAAGGGGGGGCTGGCACTGAAGCTTTCTTT
CASFQGGAGTEAFF
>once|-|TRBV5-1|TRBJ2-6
TGCGCCAGCAGCTTGGACACTAACTCTGGGGCCAACGTCCTGACTTTC
CASSLDTNSGANVLTF
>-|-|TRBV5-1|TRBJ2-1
TGCGCCAGCAGCTTTACCGGTTACAATGAGCAGTTCTTC
CASSFTGYNEQFF
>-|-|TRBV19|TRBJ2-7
TGTGCCAGTAGCCTTACAAGCCGCGGACATACCTACGAGCAGTACTTC
CASSLTSRGHTYEQYF
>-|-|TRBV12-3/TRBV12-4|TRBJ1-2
TGTGCCAGCAGTACGGGGAGCTTCTATGGCTACACCTTC
CASSTGSFYGYTF
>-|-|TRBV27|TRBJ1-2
TGTGCCAGCAGTTTTAGGCAGGGAGGGGGCTACACCTTC
CASSFRQGGGYTF
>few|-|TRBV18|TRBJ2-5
TGTGCCAGCTCACCACAAGCCGGCAGGCAAGAGACCCAGTACTTC
CASSPQAGRQETQYF
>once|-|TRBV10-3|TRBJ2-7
TGTGCCATCAGTGACAGGGTGGGAACCTACGAGCAGTACTTC
CAISDRVGTYEQYF
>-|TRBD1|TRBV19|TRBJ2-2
TGTGCCAGTAGAACCACAGGGGCGGTCGTCACCGGGGAGCTGTTTTTT
CASRTTGAVVTGELFF
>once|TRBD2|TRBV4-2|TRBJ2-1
TGTGCCAGCAGCCAAGATGCTAGCGGTTTCAATGAGCAGTTCTTC
CASSQDASGFNEQFF
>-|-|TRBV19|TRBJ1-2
TGTGCCAGTAGAACCGCGGGGCTCGACCAGGGCTACACCTTC
CASRTAGLDQGYTF
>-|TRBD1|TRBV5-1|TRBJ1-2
TGCGCCAGCGGGGGACAGGAAAAGACTAGGGGCTACACCTTC
CASGGQEKTRGYTF
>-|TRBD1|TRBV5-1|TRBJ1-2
TGCGCCAGCAGGGACGGGACAGCCTCGACGAGCTATGGCTACACCTTC
CASRDGTASTSYGYTF
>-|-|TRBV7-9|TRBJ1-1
TGTGCCAGCAGCTTATCTCTAACTGAAGCTTTCTTT
CASSLSLTEAFF
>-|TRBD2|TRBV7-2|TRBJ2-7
TGTGCCAGCAGCTTACTCCCGGGACTAGCGGGAGGGGGGCACTACGAGCAGTACTTC
CASSLLPGLAGGGHYEQYF
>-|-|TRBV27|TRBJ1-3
TGTGCCAGCAGGCGGGCTTTAGGAAACACCATATATTTT
CASRRALGNTIYF
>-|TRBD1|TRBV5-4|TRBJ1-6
TGTGCCAGCAGCTTGAATCCACAGGGGGCGTCACCCCTCCACTTT
CASSLNPQGASPLHF
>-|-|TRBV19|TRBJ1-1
TGTGCCAGTAGTACGAGTGCTTCGAACACTGAAGCTTTCTTT
CASSTSASNTEAFF
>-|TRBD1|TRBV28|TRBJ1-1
TGTGCCAGCAGACACAGGGGTAACACTGAAGCTTTCTTT
CASRHRGNTEAFF
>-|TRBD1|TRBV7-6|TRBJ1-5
TGTGCCAGCAGCTTAGGTGGGGGACAGAATCAGCCCCAGCATTTT
CASSLGGGQNQPQHF
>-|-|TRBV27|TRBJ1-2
TGTGCCAGCAGTTTGTTCGGGTCCCAATATGGCTACACCTTC
CASSLFGSQYGYTF
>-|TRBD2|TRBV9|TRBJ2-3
TGTGCCAGCACCCAACTAGCGGGAGGATTCGATACGCAGTATTTT
CASTQLAGGFDTQYF
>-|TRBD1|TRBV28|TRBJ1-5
TGTGCCAGCAGTTTCGAAGGACAGGGAATTGATCAGCCCCAGCATTTT
CASSFEGQGIDQPQHF
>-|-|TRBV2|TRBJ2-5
TGTGCCAGCAGGGACGACAGACAAGAGACCCAGTACTTC
CASRDDRQETQYF